This T cell receptor (delta chain) was found in a study of gamma-delta chains in newborns, infants, children. Study at large: Microbial exposure reportedly drives polyclonal innate γδ T cell expansion after birth.

Germline V gene sequence: CDR1 GEAIGNYY, CDR2 EKD. CDR3 length: 18 residues. V lost 0 bases, J lost 0 bases, and 11 bases stayed unmatched. TCRdb re-called the reads through CATT. The top ten clones hold 7.1% of a sample with 5,500 to 7,500 delta-chain clones, around 11% of them seen once. The TCR comes from a child who was a newborn, infant or young child, either healthy, febrile or measles-vaccinated (not recorded which). This chain joins TRDV2 and TRDJ1, with 8 bases aligning to TRDD3. TCRdb is silent on the J gene; assignment here came from matching the DNA to germline. The sample consisted of blood. The CDR3 sequence is CACDTILLGAKYTDKLIF. For the CDR3, the DNA is TGTGCCTGTGACACCATCCTACTGGGGGCCAAGTACACCGATAAACTCATCTTT.